This T cell receptor (beta chain) was identified during a study of T-cell memory formation after mild COVID-19. Looking at the study overall: Most TCR clusters belonged to a single donor.

The table lists this clonotype with a few counts. The target antigen is unknown. The germline gives CDR1 SGHVS, CDR2 FNYEAQ. V lost 4 bases to trimming and J lost 0 bases; unmatched junction nucleotides: 3. The CDR3 spans 15 residues. 5'RACE primed at constant segments yielded TCR alpha and TCR beta cDNA libraries bearing sample barcodes and UMIs. In TCRdb, the 5' RACE reads were re-called with MiXCR into one record per CDR3 protein. The table shows fewer than 110,000 distinct CDR3 sequences, with roughly an eighth occurring only once. General study findings and limits: That cross-reactive memory joined was suggested by some responding clones appearing in pre-infection memory. In second-wave clones peaking day 37, SARS-CoV-2 specificity remained unconfirmed.

The rearrangement joins TRBV7-6 to TRBJ2-3, with 8 bases matching TRBD2. This sequence originates from a man between 18 and 29 years old who had mild COVID-19 (a few samples of this study predate the infection). Cell type and time point are not known. Sequenced material: PBMCs or a T cell subset sorted from them (not recorded which). The CDR3 reads CASSSGGGSTDTQYF. For the CDR3, the DNA is TGTGCCAGCAGCTCGGGGGGGGGGAGCACAGATACGCAGTATTTT.